The 18 T cell receptor beta chains given below trace back to one sample, sequenced in a study of cytomegalovirus exposure and HLA in healthy donors. 60 Vbeta and 13 Jbeta primers were used in PCR. Measured with immunoSEQ multiplex PCR; TCRdb has only the in-frame clones, and not every one. Among 150,000 to 200,000 clones listed, about 80% were seen once. Sample: PBMCs. The receptor source for this set is a woman aged 55-69 years in good health and CMV-seropositive.

The CDR3 region has the DNA TGCAGCGTTGCGCAGGGCAGGGGGGAGCTGTTTTTT. It translates to CSVAQGRGELFF. This chain connects TRBV29-1 to TRBJ2-2; D might be TRBD1 (5 bases). V dropped 4 bases and J dropped 8 bases, with 11 bases sitting between them. This CDR3 spans 12 amino acids. Per the germline V gene, CDR1 is SQVTM and CDR2 is ANQGSEA.

This clone has more than one count but fewer than ten. The chain recombines TRBV7-3 with TRBJ2-2; the D is unclear. The V end was cut by 5 bases, the J end by 7 bases, with 14 bases between. The CDR3 length is 14 residues. The germline gives CDR1 SGHTA, CDR2 FQGTGA. The CDR3 reads CASSHPLSRGELFF. The CDR3 DNA reads TGTGCCAGCAGCCATCCCCTGTCGCGCGGGGAGCTGTTTTTT.

This chain connects TRBV28 to TRBJ2-7, with D perhaps matching TRBD1 (6 bases). CDR1 MDHEN and CDR2 SYDVKM come from the germline V gene. This CDR3 region has 15 residues. V was shortened by 0 bases and J by 3 bases, with 12 bases between the two germline ends. The CDR3 DNA reads as TGTGCCAGCAGTTTATGGGAGCGCAGGGGCTACGAGCAGTACTTC. This codes for CASSLWERRGYEQYF.

V usage is TRBV5-1 and J usage is TRBJ1-1, with a tentative D call TRBD1 (6 bases). Germline V gene data show CDR1 as SGHRS and CDR2 as YFSETQ. V gave up 2 bases and J gave up 0 bases, with 20 bases separating them. This CDR3 is built from 18 residues. The CDR3 nucleotides read TGCGCCAGCAGCTTACCTACAGGGTCCCCGTCAATGAACACTGAAGCTTTCTTT. Translated: CASSLPTGSPSMNTEAFF.

This clone was observed a handful of times. This chain joins TRBV7-7 and TRBJ2-5, with 9 bases fitting TRBD2. Germline V lookup: CDR1 SSHAT, CDR2 FNYEAQ (reference sequence). The CDR3 spans 13 residues. CDR3 sequence reads: CAMGGRAGETQYF. The DNA of the CDR3 is TGTGCTATGGGCGGGAGGGCCGGGGAGACCCAGTACTTC.

The rearrangement joins TRBV18 to TRBJ2-7, with TRBD2 matching 9 bases. With V trimmed by 2 bases and J by 6 bases, 2 bases remained unmatched. CDR3 length: 13 residues. Germline lookup yields CDR1 KGHSH and CDR2 LQKENI. CDR3 nucleotide sequence: TGTGCCAGCTCACCAGCGGGGGGGAGCGAGCAGTACTTC. Amino acids: CASSPAGGSEQYF.

The chain is built from TRBV28 and TRBJ2-5, with TRBD2 matching 9 bases. The CDR3 runs to 13 residues. V dropped 6 bases and J dropped 2; count of bases not matched to a gene: 1. Per the germline V gene, CDR1 is MDHEN and CDR2 is SYDVKM. In DNA form, the CDR3 reads TGTGCCAGCAGGACTAGCGGACAAGAGACCCAGTACTTC. Protein product: CASRTSGQETQYF.

V gene TRBV2 combines with J gene TRBJ2-2, with D maybe TRBD1 (6 bases). Germline V CDR1 and CDR2: SNHLY, FYNNEI. V gave up 5 bases and J gave up 1 base, with 8 bases separating them. This CDR3 spans 14 amino acids. The CDR3: CASSRGQNTGELFF. The DNA of the CDR3 is TGTGCCAGCAGTCGGGGACAGAACACCGGGGAGCTGTTTTTT.

V gene TRBV11-2 combines with J gene TRBJ2-5; TRBD1 might be the D (6 bases). The CDR3 totals 14 residues. Between the trimmed V and J ends, which lost 4 bases and 2 bases, there was a span of 11 bases. The V gene's germline CDR1 is SGHAT and CDR2 FQNNGV. CDR3 amino acids: CASSSWTVQETQYF. CDR3 in DNA: TGTGCCAGCAGCTCTTGGACAGTACAAGAGACCCAGTACTTC.

This clone has more than one count but fewer than ten. This chain links TRBV6-1 with TRBJ1-2; D is possibly TRBD1 (5 bases). CDR3 length: 15 amino acids. From germline, CDR1 is MNHNS and CDR2 SASEGT. V was trimmed by 5 bases and J by 4 bases, leaving 17 bases between them. CDR3 sequence reads: CASSPVGREVYGYTF. The CDR3 DNA reads TGTGCCAGCAGTCCCGTCGGCAGGGAGGTCTATGGCTACACCTTC.

The DNA of the CDR3 is TGTGCCAGTAGTATCGGCCCGGGGGTAGGGCAGCCCCAGCATTTT. This codes for CASSIGPGVGQPQHF. The chain couples TRBV19 to TRBJ1-5, with D perhaps matching TRBD1 (5 bases). Germline CDR1 reads LNHDA; CDR2 reads SQIVND (reference sequence). The CDR3 is 15 amino acids. V lost 3 bases to trimming and J lost 7 bases, with 16 bases between them. The whole variable domain, remainder taken from reference TRBV19 and TRBJ1-5, is DGGITQSPKYLFRKEGQNVTLSCEQNLNHDAMYWYRQDPGQGLRLIYYSQIVNDFQKGDIAEGYSVSREKKESFPLTVTSAQKNPTAFYLCASSIGPGVGQPQHFGDGTRLSIL.

The V and J genes are TRBV5-4 and TRBJ1-3; 8 bases align to TRBD1. V lost 6 bases and J lost 3; bases outside the gene matches: 5. This CDR3 region has 14 residues. Germline CDR1 is SGHNT and CDR2 is YYREEE (reference sequence). The CDR3 protein is CASTSGGNGNTIYF. CDR3 nucleotide sequence: TGTGCCAGCACCTCAGGGGGCAATGGAAACACCATATATTTT.

The rearrangement uses TRBV30 and TRBJ2-2; D perhaps matches TRBD2 (5 bases). Trimming cost V 2 bases and J 7 bases, with 11 bases left between them. This CDR3 is 13 amino acids long. Germline V CDR1 and CDR2: GTSNPN, SVGIG (reference sequence). The CDR3 bases are TGTGCCTGGAGTTCGGGGAACGGCGGGGAGCTGTTTTTT. Its protein is CAWSSGNGGELFF.

V is TRBV23-1 and J is TRBJ2-3; 9 bases fit TRBD1. TRBV23-1 is annotated as an ORF whose role is uncertain. The CDR3 has 15 amino acids. V gave up 2 bases and J gave up 4 bases; unmatched junction bases: 4. The CDR3 DNA sequence: TGCGCCAGCAGTCAACAGGACAGGGGTCCAGATACGCAGTATTTT. It is translated as CASSQQDRGPDTQYF.

The J gene is TRBJ2-7, the V gene TRBV29-1, with 10 bases identical to TRBD2. The J segment lost 3 bases and the V segment lost 6 bases, leaving 14 bases of the junction unmatched. Looked up from germline, CDR1 is SQVTM and CDR2 is ANQGSEA. CDR3 length equals 16 residues. The CDR3 DNA reads TGCAGCGTCTCCCACCCCAGCGGGAGGGATATCTACGAGCAGTACTTC. Its protein product is CSVSHPSGRDIYEQYF.

The V and J genes are TRBV30 and TRBJ2-1; 11 positions match TRBD2. CDR1 GTSNPN and CDR2 SVGIG come from the germline V gene (reference sequence). J gave up 4 bases and V 2 bases, and 16 bases lay outside the gene matches. This CDR3 spans 19 amino acids. In nucleotides, the CDR3 is TGTGCCTGGAGTCGGAGGGCTAGCGGGAGGCCCGGGGGGTACAATGAGCAGTTCTTC. Encoded protein: CAWSRRASGRPGGYNEQFF.

This clone has only a few counts. CDR3 nucleotides: TGCAGCGTTGAGTCGAGCGGGGGGGCCGGTGAGCAGTTCTTC. As protein: CSVESSGGAGEQFF. J is TRBJ2-1 and V is TRBV29-1; 10 bases align to TRBD2. This CDR3 region has 14 residues. V was pared by 3 bases and J by 9 bases, with 8 bases of the junction left unmatched. CDR1 is SQVTM and CDR2 is ANQGSEA in the germline V gene.

This chain links TRBV28 with TRBJ1-1; weak D call: TRBD1 (6 bases). Germline-derived CDR1 and CDR2 are MDHEN and SYDVKM. The CDR3 runs 18 residues. With 6 bases removed from V and 2 bases from J, the gap between germline ends came to 25 bases. The CDR3 sequence is CASSLGVGFRGTNTEAFF. The DNA of the CDR3 is TGTGCCAGCAGCTTAGGGGTAGGGTTCAGGGGCACCAACACTGAAGCTTTCTTT.